This T cell receptor (beta chain) was profiled in a study of beta chain features in type 1 diabetes. Expressed TCRB transcripts were sequenced because the isolated RNA had all been reverse transcribed beforehand. Method: immunoSEQ multiplex PCR; TCRdb's copy keeps in-frame clones and lacks some. In the table there are 600,000 or so clones, around 12% of which are singletons. Note on this clone: What it recognizes is unknown.

The V and J ends lost 6 bases and 3 bases respectively, with 12 bases between them. Per the germline V gene, CDR1 is MNHNY and CDR2 is SVGAGI (reference sequence). The CDR3 runs 14 residues. Study results and limitations: Reduced insertions and increased deletions marked VDJ junctions in type 1 diabetes patients. Across all four CD4+ subsets, people with type 1 diabetes showed modestly shorter TCRB CDR3s.

The specimen sequenced was naive CD4+ T cells from blood. The genes are TRBV6-6 and TRBJ1-5; maybe TRBD1 (5 bases). The receptor was derived from a man aged 30 to 45 with type 1 diabetes. This CDR3 reads CASSTGTANQPQHF. CDR3 in DNA: TGTGCCAGCAGCACCGGGACGGCCAATCAGCCCCAGCATTTT.